The present T cell receptor beta chain was sequenced within a study of control samples from healthy donors and cancer patients. V was clipped by 9 bases and J by 1 base; unmatched bases: 2. This CDR3 is built from 13 residues. CDR1 and CDR2 from the germline V gene are SGHTA and FQGNSA. The data were produced by immunoSEQ multiplex PCR, yet TCRdb's version contains in-frame clones alone and is incomplete. The table records over 65,000 clones, roughly 94% of them present only once. Sequenced: blood. This receptor was taken from a woman aged 40-49 years in good health. V gene TRBV7-2 combines with J gene TRBJ2-3; 9 bases line up with TRBD2. The CDR3 spells CASKRGGTDTQYF. CDR3 in DNA: TGTGCCAGTAAGCGGGGGGGCACAGATACGCAGTATTTT.